This T cell receptor beta chain originates from a study of T cell repertoires in cytomegalovirus infection. Study-wide background: Public signatures in TCR beta pointed to CMV infection and matching HLA type. Findings and limits, study-wide: Clonotypes of TCR beta that were HLA-C-restricted and CMV-specific dominated the ex vivo response. The cumulative frequency of public TCR beta families identified carriers of CMV plus the relevant HLA.

TCRdb recomputed calls from the reads with MiXCR, one row per CDR3 protein. The sample shows a few hundred thousand distinct CDR3 sequences, roughly 23% of them seen only once. This CDR3 is 12 amino acids long. CDR1 is KGHDR and CDR2 is SFDVKD in the germline V gene. Trimming pared 6 bases from V and 2 bases from J, leaving 6 bases between. As to this clonotype: The antigen remains unidentified.

This sequence joins TRBV24-1 and TRBJ1-1; D remains unclear. Sequencing was carried out using CD8+ T cells from PBMCs. This clonotype originated in a human donor in good health (CMV status not recorded). Some clones in this sample may be carry-over from other donors' samples. The CDR3 DNA reads as TGTGCCACCAGTAACGGAAACACTGAAGCTTTCTTT. Residues: CATSNGNTEAFF.